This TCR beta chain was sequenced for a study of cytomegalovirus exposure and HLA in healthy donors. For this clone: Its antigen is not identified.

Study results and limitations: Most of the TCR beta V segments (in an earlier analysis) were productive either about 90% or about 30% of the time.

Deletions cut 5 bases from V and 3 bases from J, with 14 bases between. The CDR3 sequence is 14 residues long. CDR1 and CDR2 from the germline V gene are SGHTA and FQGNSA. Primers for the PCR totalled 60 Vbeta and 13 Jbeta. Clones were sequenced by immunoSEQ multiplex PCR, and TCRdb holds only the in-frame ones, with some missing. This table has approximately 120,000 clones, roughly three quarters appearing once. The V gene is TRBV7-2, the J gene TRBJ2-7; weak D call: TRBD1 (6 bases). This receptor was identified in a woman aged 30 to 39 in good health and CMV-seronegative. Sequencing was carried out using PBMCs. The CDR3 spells CASSPQARGYEQYF. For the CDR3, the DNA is TGTGCCAGCAGCCCTCAGGCCAGGGGCTACGAGCAGTACTTC. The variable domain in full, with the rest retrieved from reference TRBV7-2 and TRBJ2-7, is GAGVSQSPSNKVTEKGKDVELRCDPISGHTALYWYRQSLGQGLEFLIYFQGNSAPDKSGLPSDRFSAERTGGSVSTLTIQRTQQEDSAVYLCASSPQARGYEQYFGPGTRLTVT.